This T cell receptor beta chain was sequenced during a study of cytomegalovirus exposure and HLA in healthy donors. Overall study findings and caveats: When a later analysis was performed, an Asian-associated ancestry cluster reportedly had fewer N-insertions than the roughly 690-donor mean.

A remark on this clone: Its antigen is unidentified.

Vbeta (60) and Jbeta (13) primers were used in the PCR. TCRdb keeps only in-frame clones here, not all; method: immunoSEQ multiplex PCR. The repertoire holds around 69,000 clones, with around two thirds as singletons. The CDR3 runs 14 residues. From germline, CDR1 is MNHEY and CDR2 SMNVEV (reference sequence). V shed 5 bases, J shed 7 bases, and the junction held 5 bases outside the gene matches. The source is a woman in her forties or fifties in good health and CMV-seropositive. The material sequenced was PBMCs. The chain has TRBV27 and TRBJ1-5; 10 nucleotides match TRBD1. CDR3 bases: TGTGCCAGCAGTAAGACAGGGGGCGGCCAGCCCCAGCATTTT. Amino acids: CASSKTGGGQPQHF.